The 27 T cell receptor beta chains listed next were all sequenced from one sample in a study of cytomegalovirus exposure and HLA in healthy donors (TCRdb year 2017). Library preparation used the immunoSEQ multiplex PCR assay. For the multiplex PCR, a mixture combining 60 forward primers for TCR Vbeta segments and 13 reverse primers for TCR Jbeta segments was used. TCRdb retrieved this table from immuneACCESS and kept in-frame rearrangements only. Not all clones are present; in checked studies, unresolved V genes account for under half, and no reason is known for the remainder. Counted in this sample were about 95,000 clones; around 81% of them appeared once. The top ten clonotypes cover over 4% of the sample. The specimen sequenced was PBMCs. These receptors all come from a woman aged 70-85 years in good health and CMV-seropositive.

The DNA for the CDR3 is TGTGCCTGGAGTGTGGGGCAGGGGGCGGGGGAGACCCAGTACTTC. It yields the protein CAWSVGQGAGETQYF. The chain carries TRBV30 and TRBJ2-5, with 8 bases identical to TRBD1. This CDR3 is 15 amino acids long. The junction had 8 bases not matched to a gene; V was cut back by 0 bases and J by 5 bases. CDR1 GTSNPN and CDR2 SVGIG come from the germline V gene (reference sequence).

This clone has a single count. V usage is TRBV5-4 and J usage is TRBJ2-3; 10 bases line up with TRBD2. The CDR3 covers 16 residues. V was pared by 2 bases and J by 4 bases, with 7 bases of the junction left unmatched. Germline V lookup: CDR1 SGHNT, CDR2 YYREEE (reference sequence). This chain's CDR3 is CASSLVAGGLADTQYF. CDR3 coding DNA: TGTGCCAGCAGCTTAGTAGCGGGAGGTTTGGCAGATACGCAGTATTTT.

This CDR3 is CASILGQLNTEAFF. As DNA, the CDR3 is TGTGCCAGCATCCTGGGACAGTTAAACACTGAAGCTTTCTTT. The V call is TRBV28, the J call TRBJ1-1, with 7 nucleotides matching TRBD1. Per germline, CDR1 MDHEN and CDR2 SYDVKM. The CDR3 contains 14 residues. V lost 7 bases, J lost 2 bases, and 7 bases stayed unmatched.

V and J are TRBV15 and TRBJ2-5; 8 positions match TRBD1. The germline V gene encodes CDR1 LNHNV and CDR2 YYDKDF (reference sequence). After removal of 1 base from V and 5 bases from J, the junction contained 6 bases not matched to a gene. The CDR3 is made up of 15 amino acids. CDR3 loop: CATSRATGGFETQYF. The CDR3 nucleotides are TGTGCCACCAGCAGAGCAACAGGGGGATTCGAGACCCAGTACTTC.

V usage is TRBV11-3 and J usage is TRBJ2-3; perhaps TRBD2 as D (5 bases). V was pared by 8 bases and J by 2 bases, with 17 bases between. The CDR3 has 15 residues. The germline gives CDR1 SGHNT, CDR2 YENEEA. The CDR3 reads CASRLSLGATDTQYF. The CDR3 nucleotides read TGTGCCAGCCGCCTGTCGCTGGGAGCCACAGATACGCAGTATTTT.

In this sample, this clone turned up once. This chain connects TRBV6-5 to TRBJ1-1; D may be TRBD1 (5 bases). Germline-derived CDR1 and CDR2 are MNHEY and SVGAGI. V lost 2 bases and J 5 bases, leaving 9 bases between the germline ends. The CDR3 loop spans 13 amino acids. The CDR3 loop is CASSYGGGTEAFF. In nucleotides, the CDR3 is TGTGCCAGCAGTTACGGGGGAGGTACTGAAGCTTTCTTT.

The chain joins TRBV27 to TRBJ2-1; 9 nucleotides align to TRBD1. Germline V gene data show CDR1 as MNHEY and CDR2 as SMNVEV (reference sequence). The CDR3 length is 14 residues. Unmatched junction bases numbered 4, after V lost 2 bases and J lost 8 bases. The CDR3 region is CASSLRTGDHEQFF. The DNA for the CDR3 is TGTGCCAGCAGTTTAAGGACAGGGGACCATGAGCAGTTCTTC.

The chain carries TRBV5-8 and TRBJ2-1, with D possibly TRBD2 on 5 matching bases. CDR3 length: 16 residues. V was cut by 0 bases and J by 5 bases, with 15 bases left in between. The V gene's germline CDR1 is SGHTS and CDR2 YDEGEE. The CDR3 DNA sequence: TGTGCCAGCAGCTTGGTGTTCACTAGAGTAGACAATGAGCAGTTCTTC. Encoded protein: CASSLVFTRVDNEQFF.

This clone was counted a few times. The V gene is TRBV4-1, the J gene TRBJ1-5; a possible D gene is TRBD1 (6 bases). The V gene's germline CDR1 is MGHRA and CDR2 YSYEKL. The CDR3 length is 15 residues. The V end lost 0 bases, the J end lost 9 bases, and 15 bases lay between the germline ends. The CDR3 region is CASSQEGTLTWPQHF. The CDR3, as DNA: TGCGCCAGCAGCCAAGAAGGGACACTCACGTGGCCCCAGCATTTT.

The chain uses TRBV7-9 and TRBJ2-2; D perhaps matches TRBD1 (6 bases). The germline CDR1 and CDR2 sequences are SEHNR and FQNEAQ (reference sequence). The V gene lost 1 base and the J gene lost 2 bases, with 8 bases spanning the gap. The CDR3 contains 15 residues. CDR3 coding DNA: TGTGCCAGCAGCTTAGACAGGGTCAACACCGGGGAGCTGTTTTTT. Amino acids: CASSLDRVNTGELFF.

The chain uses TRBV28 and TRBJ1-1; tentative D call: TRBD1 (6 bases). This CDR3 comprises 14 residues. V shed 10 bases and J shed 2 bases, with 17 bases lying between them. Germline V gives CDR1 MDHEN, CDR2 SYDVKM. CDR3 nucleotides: TGTGCCACCTTTTCAGGGGCCCTTAACACTGAAGCTTTCTTT. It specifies CATFSGALNTEAFF.

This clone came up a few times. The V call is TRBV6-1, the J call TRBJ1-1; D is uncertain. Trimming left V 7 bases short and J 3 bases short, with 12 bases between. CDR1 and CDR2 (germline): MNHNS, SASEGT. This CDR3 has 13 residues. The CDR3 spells CASTAYSDTEAFF. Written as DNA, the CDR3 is TGTGCCAGCACGGCATATAGCGACACTGAAGCTTTCTTT.

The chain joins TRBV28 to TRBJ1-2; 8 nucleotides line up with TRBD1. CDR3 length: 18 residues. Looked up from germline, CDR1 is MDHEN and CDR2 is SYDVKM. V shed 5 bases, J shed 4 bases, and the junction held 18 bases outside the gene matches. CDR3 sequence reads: CASSQYGRGTGLSYGYTF. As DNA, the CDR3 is TGTGCCAGCAGTCAATACGGCCGGGGGACAGGTCTTTCCTATGGCTACACCTTC.

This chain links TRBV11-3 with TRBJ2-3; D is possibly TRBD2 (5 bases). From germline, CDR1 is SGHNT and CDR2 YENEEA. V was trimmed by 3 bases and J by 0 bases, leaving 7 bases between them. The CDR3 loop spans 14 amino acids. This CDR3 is CASSFTGSTDTQYF. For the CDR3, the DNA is TGTGCCAGCAGCTTCACGGGGAGCACAGATACGCAGTATTTT.

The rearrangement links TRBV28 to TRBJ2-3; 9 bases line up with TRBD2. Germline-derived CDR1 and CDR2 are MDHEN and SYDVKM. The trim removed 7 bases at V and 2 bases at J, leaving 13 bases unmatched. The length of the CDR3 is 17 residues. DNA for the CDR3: TGTGCCAGCATTAATAGGGGACTAGCAGAGAACACAGATACGCAGTATTTT. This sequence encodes CASINRGLAENTDTQYF.

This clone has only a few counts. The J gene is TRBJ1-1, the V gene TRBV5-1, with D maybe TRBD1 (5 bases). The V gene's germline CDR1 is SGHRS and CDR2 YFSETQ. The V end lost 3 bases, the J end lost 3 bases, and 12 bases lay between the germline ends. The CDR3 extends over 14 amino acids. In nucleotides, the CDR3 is TGCGCCAGCAGCTCGCCCGACAGCCACACTGAAGCTTTCTTT. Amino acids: CASSSPDSHTEAFF. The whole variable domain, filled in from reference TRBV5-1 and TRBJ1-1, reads KAGVTQTPRYLIKTRGQQVTLSCSPISGHRSVSWYQQTPGQGLQFLFEYFSETQRNKGNFPGRFSGRQFSNSRSEMNVSTLELGDSALYLCASSSPDSHTEAFFGQGTRLTVV.

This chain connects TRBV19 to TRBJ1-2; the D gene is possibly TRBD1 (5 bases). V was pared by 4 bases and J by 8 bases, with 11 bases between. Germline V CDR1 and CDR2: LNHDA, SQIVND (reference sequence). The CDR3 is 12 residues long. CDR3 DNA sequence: TGTGCCAGTAGTACAGGGTTCGGCGGCTACACCTTC. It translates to CASSTGFGGYTF.

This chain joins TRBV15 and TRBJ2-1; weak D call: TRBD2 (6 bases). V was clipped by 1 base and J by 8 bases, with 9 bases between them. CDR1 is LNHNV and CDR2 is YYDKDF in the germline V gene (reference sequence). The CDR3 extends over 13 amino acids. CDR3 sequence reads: CATSRVEGYEQFF. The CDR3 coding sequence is TGTGCCACCAGCAGAGTGGAGGGTTATGAGCAGTTCTTC.

This chain's CDR3 is CASSYSSGNEQFF. In DNA form, the CDR3 reads TGTGCCAGCAGTTACTCGAGCGGGAATGAGCAGTTCTTC. The chain uses TRBV6-5 and TRBJ2-1; a weak D match, TRBD2 (6 bases). The CDR3 sequence is 13 residues long. V was pared by 0 bases and J by 7 bases, with 7 bases between. In germline, CDR1 is MNHEY, CDR2 SVGAGI.

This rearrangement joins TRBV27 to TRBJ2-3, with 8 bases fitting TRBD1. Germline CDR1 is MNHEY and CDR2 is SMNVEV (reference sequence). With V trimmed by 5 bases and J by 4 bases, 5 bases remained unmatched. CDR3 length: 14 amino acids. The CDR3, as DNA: TGTGCCAGCAGTCCAGGACAGGGACCAGATACGCAGTATTTT. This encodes CASSPGQGPDTQYF.

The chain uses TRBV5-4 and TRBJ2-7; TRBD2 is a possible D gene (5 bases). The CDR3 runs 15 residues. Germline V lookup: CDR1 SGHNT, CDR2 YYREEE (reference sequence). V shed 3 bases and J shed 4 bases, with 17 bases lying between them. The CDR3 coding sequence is TGTGCCAGCAGCTCGGGGTCTCTCCGGGATTACGAGCAGTACTTC. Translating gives CASSSGSLRDYEQYF.

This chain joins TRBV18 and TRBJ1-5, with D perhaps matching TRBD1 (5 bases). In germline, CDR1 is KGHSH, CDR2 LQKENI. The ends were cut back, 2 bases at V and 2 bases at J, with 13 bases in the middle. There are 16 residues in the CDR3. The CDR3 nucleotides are TGTGCCAGCTCACCAGAAATTGGGGCCCGCAATCAGCCCCAGCATTTT. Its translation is CASSPEIGARNQPQHF.

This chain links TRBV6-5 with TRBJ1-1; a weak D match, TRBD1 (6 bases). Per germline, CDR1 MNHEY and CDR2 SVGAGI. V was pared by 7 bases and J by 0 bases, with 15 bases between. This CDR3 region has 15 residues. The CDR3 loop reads CASNSIQGLNTEAFF. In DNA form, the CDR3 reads TGTGCCAGCAACTCCATACAGGGTCTGAACACTGAAGCTTTCTTT.

The CDR3 loop is CASSPGGGAGRYQETQYF. The CDR3 DNA sequence: TGCGCCAGCAGCCCAGGAGGCGGCGCAGGACGGTACCAAGAGACCCAGTACTTC. The rearrangement joins TRBV5-1 to TRBJ2-5; perhaps TRBD2 as D (5 bases). The V gene's germline CDR1 is SGHRS and CDR2 YFSETQ. This CDR3 region has 18 residues. Trimming cost V 4 bases and J 0 bases, with 22 bases left between them.

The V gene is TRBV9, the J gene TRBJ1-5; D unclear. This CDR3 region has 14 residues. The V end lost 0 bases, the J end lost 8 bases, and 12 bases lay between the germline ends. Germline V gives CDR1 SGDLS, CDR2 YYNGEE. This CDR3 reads CASSVVVHREPQHF. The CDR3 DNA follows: TGTGCCAGCAGCGTAGTTGTCCATCGGGAGCCCCAGCATTTT.

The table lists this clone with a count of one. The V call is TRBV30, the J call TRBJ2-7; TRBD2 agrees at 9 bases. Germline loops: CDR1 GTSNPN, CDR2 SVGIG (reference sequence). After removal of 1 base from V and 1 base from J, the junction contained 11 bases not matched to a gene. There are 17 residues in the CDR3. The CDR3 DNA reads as TGTGCCTGGAGTGCGGGATATAGCGGGAGTCGGTCCTACGAGCAGTACTTC. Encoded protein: CAWSAGYSGSRSYEQYF.

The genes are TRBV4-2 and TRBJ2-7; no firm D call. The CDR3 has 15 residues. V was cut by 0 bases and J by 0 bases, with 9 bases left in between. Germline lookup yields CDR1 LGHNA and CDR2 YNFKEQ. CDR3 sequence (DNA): TGTGCCAGCAGCCAAGAAGACCGAGGCTCCTACGAGCAGTACTTC. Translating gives CASSQEDRGSYEQYF.